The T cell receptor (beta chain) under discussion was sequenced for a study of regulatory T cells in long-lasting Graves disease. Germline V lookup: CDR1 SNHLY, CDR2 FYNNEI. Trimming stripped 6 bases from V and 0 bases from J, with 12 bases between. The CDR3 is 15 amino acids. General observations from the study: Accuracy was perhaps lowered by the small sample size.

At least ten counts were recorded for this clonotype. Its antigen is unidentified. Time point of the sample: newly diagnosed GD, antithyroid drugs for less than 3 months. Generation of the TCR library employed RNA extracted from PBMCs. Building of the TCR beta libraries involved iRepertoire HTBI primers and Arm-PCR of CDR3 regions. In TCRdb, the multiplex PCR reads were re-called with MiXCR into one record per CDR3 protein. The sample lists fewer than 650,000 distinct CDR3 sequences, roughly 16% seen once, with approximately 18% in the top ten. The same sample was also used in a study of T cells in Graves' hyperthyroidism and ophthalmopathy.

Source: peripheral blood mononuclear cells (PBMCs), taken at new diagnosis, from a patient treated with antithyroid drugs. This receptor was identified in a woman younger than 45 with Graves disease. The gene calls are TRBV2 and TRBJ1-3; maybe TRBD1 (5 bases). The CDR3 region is CASRRAGSSGNTIYF. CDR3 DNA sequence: TGTGCCAGCAGGAGGGCAGGGTCCTCTGGAAACACCATATATTTT.